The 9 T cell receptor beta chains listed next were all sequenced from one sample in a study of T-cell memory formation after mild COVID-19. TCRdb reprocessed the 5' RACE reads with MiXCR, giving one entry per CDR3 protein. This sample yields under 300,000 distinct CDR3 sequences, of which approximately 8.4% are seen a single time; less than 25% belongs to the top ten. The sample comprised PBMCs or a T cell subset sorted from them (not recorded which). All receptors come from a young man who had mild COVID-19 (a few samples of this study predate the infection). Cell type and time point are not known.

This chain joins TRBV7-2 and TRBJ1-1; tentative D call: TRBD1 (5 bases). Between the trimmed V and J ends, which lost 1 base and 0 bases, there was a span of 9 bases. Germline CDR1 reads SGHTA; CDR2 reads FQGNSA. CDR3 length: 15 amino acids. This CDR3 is CASSLVGRVNTEAFF. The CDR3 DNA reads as TGTGCCAGCAGCTTAGTGGGCAGGGTGAACACTGAAGCTTTCTTT.

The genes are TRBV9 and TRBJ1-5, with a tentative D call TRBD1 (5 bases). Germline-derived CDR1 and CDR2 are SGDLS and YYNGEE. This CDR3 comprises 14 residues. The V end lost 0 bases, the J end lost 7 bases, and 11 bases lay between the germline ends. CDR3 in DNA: TGTGCCAGCAGCGTAGGCGGGGGAGGACAGCCCCAGCATTTT. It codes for CASSVGGGGQPQHF.

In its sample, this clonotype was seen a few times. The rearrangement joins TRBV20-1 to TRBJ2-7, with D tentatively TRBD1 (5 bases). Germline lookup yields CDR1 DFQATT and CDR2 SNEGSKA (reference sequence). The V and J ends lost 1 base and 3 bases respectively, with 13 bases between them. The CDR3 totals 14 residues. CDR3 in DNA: TGCAGTGCTAGAGCGCAGGGTGTGGGCTACGAGCAGTACTTC. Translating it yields CSARAQGVGYEQYF.

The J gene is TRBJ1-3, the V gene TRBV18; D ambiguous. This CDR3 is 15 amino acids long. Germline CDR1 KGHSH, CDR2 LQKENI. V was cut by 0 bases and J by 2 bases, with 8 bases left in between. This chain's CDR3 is CASSPPGLTGNTIYF. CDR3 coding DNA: TGTGCCAGCTCACCACCGGGCCTCACTGGAAACACCATATATTTT.

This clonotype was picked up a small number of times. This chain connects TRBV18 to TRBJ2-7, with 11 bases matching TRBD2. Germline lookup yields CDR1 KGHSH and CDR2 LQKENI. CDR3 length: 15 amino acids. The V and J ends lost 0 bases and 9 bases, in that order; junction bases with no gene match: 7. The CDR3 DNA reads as TGTGCCAGCTCACCACCCCTAGCGGGGGGAAATGGGCAGTACTTC. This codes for CASSPPLAGGNGQYF.

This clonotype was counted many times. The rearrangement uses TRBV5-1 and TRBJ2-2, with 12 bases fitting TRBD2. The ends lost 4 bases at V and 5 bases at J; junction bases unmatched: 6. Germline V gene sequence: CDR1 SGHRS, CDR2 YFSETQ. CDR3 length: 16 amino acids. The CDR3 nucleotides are TGCGCCAGCAGCCCCTCTGGACTAGCGGGAACCGGGGAGCTGTTTTTT. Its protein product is CASSPSGLAGTGELFF.

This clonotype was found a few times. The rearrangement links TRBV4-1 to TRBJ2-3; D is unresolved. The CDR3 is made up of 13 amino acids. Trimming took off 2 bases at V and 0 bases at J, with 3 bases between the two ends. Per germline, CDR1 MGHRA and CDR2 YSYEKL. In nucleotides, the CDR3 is TGCGCCAGCAGCCAACTTAGCACAGATACGCAGTATTTT. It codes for CASSQLSTDTQYF.

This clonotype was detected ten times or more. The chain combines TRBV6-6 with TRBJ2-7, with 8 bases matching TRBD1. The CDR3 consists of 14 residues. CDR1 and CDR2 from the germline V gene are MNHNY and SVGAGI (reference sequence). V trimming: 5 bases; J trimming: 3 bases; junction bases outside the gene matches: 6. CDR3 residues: CASSIQGAVYEQYF. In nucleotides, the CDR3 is TGTGCCAGCAGTATCCAGGGGGCAGTCTACGAGCAGTACTTC.

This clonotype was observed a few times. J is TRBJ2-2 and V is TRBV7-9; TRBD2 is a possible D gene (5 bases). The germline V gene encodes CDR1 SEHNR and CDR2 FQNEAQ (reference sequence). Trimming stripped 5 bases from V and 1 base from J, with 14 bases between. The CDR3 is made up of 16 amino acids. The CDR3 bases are TGTGCCAGCAGCAGCGGCGGAGGATGGAACACCGGGGAGCTGTTTTTT. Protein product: CASSSGGGWNTGELFF.